These 23 T cell receptor beta chains share one sample of origin, sequenced in a study of T cells after posttransplantation cyclophosphamide. Here immunoSEQ multiplex PCR was the method, and the copy in TCRdb shows in-frame clones only, minus some. The sample includes thousands of clones, none of them occurring once. A marrow graft followed busulfan-fludarabine conditioning, with cyclophosphamide on days +3 and +4. This specimen consisted of PBMCs, obtained after allogeneic stem cell transplant with posttransplant cyclophosphamide. These receptor sequences come from a male patient aged 50 or older who received an allogeneic stem cell transplant from an unrelated donor, was CMV-positive, and had acute GVHD only. Some T cells may possibly be graft donor cells.

This clone was observed at least ten times. This chain links TRBV27 with TRBJ2-7; D gene unclear. Germline lookup yields CDR1 MNHEY and CDR2 SMNVEV (reference sequence). The CDR3 has 13 residues. Trimming removed 5 bases from V and 0 bases from J, with 8 bases in between. The CDR3 nucleotides are TGTGCCAGCAGTGGCGGCAACTCCTACGAGCAGTACTTC. Protein: CASSGGNSYEQYF.

In this sample, this clone turned up many times. V and J are TRBV7-2 and TRBJ2-1; 8 nucleotides agree with TRBD2. This CDR3 has 14 amino acids. Germline V gene data show CDR1 as SGHTA and CDR2 as FQGNSA. V gave up 5 bases and J gave up 4 bases; unmatched junction bases: 4. CDR3: CASSGSGGYNEQFF. The CDR3 nucleotides are TGTGCCAGCAGCGGGAGCGGGGGTTACAATGAGCAGTTCTTC.

This clone was observed a few times. CDR3 DNA: TGTGCCAGCAGCCCCAGGGTGGGGCCGACGTCCTATGGCTACACCTTC. Amino acids: CASSPRVGPTSYGYTF. The genes are TRBV9 and TRBJ1-2; a weak D match, TRBD1 (5 bases). The V gene's germline CDR1 is SGDLS and CDR2 YYNGEE. V shed 4 bases and J shed 4 bases, with 20 bases lying between them. The CDR3 loop spans 16 amino acids.

The gene calls are TRBV28 and TRBJ2-1, with 12 bases fitting TRBD2. The germline V gene encodes CDR1 MDHEN and CDR2 SYDVKM. The trim removed 6 bases at V and 4 bases at J, leaving 4 bases unmatched. This CDR3 comprises 15 residues. CDR3 DNA sequence: TGTGCCAGCAGCATCGGGACTAGCGGGTACAATGAGCAGTTCTTC. Residues: CASSIGTSGYNEQFF.

In its sample, this clone was seen many times. The chain employs TRBV28 and TRBJ2-1; 13 bases line up with TRBD2. Germline V gene lookup returns CDR1 MDHEN and CDR2 SYDVKM. The CDR3 length is 15 residues. V was pared by 3 bases and J by 15 bases, with 11 bases of the junction left unmatched. The CDR3 DNA reads as TGTGCCAGCAGTTTCGGACTAGCGGGAGTTGGACGTTTGTTCTTC. It yields the protein CASSFGLAGVGRLFF. The variable domain in full, with the rest retrieved from reference TRBV28 and TRBJ2-1, is DVKVTQSSRYLVKRTGEKVFLECVQDMDHENMFWYRQDPGLGLRLIYFSYDVKMKEKGDIPEGYSVSREKKERFSLILESASTNQTSMYLCASSFGLAGVGRLFFGPGTRLTVL.

The sample holds many counts of this clone. This sequence joins TRBV5-4 and TRBJ1-4; TRBD1 might be the D (5 bases). Looked up from germline, CDR1 is SGHNT and CDR2 is YYREEE (reference sequence). V was cut by 2 bases and J by 7 bases, with 12 bases left in between. The CDR3 consists of 14 residues. Here the CDR3 reads CASSFWGRGEKLFF. In nucleotides, the CDR3 is TGTGCCAGCAGCTTCTGGGGCCGAGGTGAAAAACTGTTTTTT. The entire variable domain, with the rest obtained from reference TRBV5-4 and TRBJ1-4, is as follows: ETGVTQSPTHLIKTRGQQVTLRCSSQSGHNTVSWYQQALGQGPQFIFQYYREEENGRGNFPPRFSGLQFPNYSSELNVNALELDDSALYLCASSFWGRGEKLFFGSGTQLSVL.

This clone was counted ten times or more. This chain uses TRBV15 with TRBJ2-7; 14 bases match TRBD2. The CDR3 runs to 18 residues. V shed 0 bases and J 5 bases; nucleotides not matched to a gene: 9. Per the germline V gene, CDR1 is LNHNV and CDR2 is YYDKDF (reference sequence). CDR3 sequence (DNA): TGTGCCACCAGCAGAGAAATGACTAGCGGGAGGGTCTTCCACGAGCAGTACTTC. Translating it yields CATSREMTSGRVFHEQYF.

The chain couples TRBV9 to TRBJ1-2, with D hard to call. Per germline, CDR1 SGDLS and CDR2 YYNGEE. Trimming took off 3 bases at V and 0 bases at J, with 9 bases between the two ends. CDR3 size: 14 residues. The CDR3 sequence: CASSDMRANYGYTF. The CDR3 DNA is TGTGCCAGCAGCGATATGAGGGCTAACTATGGCTACACCTTC. The whole variable domain, remainder taken from reference TRBV9 and TRBJ1-2, is DSGVTQTPKHLITATGQRVTLRCSPRSGDLSVYWYQQSLDQGLQFLIQYYNGEERAKGNILERFSAQQFPDLHSELNLSSLELGDSALYFCASSDMRANYGYTFGSGTRLTVV.

This clone was seen at least ten times. The genes are TRBV28 and TRBJ2-7; a weak D match, TRBD1 (6 bases). The CDR3 loop spans 15 amino acids. Trimming pared 5 bases from V and 7 bases from J, leaving 21 bases between. Germline-derived CDR1 and CDR2 are MDHEN and SYDVKM. Written as DNA, the CDR3 is TGTGCCAGCAGTGGGCAGGGGTTTGCCCTGGGGGAGCAGTACTTC. Amino acid sequence: CASSGQGFALGEQYF.

This clone has only a few counts. The CDR3 loop reads CASRIQGLGYQPQHF. The CDR3, as DNA: TGTGCCAGCAGAATACAGGGGTTGGGGTATCAGCCCCAGCATTTT. The rearrangement uses TRBV28 and TRBJ1-5, with 7 bases aligning to TRBD1. CDR3 length: 15 residues. With V trimmed by 6 bases and J by 5 bases, 10 bases remained unmatched. Germline V gene lookup returns CDR1 MDHEN and CDR2 SYDVKM. The full variable domain, rest sourced from reference TRBV28 and TRBJ1-5, is DVKVTQSSRYLVKRTGEKVFLECVQDMDHENMFWYRQDPGLGLRLIYFSYDVKMKEKGDIPEGYSVSREKKERFSLILESASTNQTSMYLCASRIQGLGYQPQHFGDGTRLSIL.

This clone was detected many times. The chain recombines TRBV7-6 with TRBJ1-2; maybe TRBD1 (6 bases). V was trimmed by 9 bases and J by 6 bases, leaving 17 bases between them. The CDR3 is 13 amino acids. The germline V gene has CDR1 SGHVS and CDR2 FNYEAQ. DNA for the CDR3: TGTGCCAGTAGGGGGTTTGCACGCGATGGCTACACCTTC. Protein sequence: CASRGFARDGYTF.

This chain connects TRBV6-8 to TRBJ2-2, with D maybe TRBD2 (6 bases). The V gene's germline CDR1 is MNHGY and CDR2 SAAAGT. The germline V and J ends were trimmed by 6 bases and 2 bases, with 10 bases remaining between them. The CDR3 loop spans 14 amino acids. The CDR3 region is CASRSGLNTGELFF. The CDR3 coding sequence is TGTGCCAGCAGGTCCGGACTAAACACCGGGGAGCTGTTTTTT.

This clone has ten or more counts. The V gene is TRBV13, the J gene TRBJ1-4; 8 nucleotides line up with TRBD1. V shed 9 bases, J shed 5 bases, and the junction held 2 bases outside the gene matches. CDR3 length equals 12 residues. Germline loops: CDR1 PRHDT, CDR2 FYEKMQ (reference sequence). CDR3 bases: TGTGCCAGTGGACAGGGAAATGAAAAACTGTTTTTT. It yields the protein CASGQGNEKLFF.

This clone showed up many times. The V and J genes are TRBV29-1 and TRBJ2-3; 9 nucleotides line up with TRBD2. Germline lookup yields CDR1 SQVTM and CDR2 ANQGSEA. V shed 2 bases and J 3 bases; nucleotides not matched to a gene: 3. This CDR3 spans 14 amino acids. This CDR3 reads CSVESGGRTDTQYF. In DNA, the CDR3 is TGCAGCGTTGAAAGCGGGGGGCGTACAGATACGCAGTATTTT.

This clone was seen ten or more times. The chain links TRBV11-1 to TRBJ2-5, with D uncertain. Germline V gives CDR1 SGHAT, CDR2 FQDESV (reference sequence). CDR3 size: 15 residues. The V end lost 4 bases, the J end lost 0 bases, and 12 bases lay between the germline ends. CDR3 DNA sequence: TGTGCCAGCAGCTCCTATGAGATGTACCAAGAGACCCAGTACTTC. Translated, it gives CASSSYEMYQETQYF.

This clone was observed a handful of times. The gene calls are TRBV6-1 and TRBJ2-7, with TRBD2 identical over 8 bases. The germline CDR1 and CDR2 sequences are MNHNS and SASEGT. V lost 2 bases, J lost 2 bases, and 5 bases stayed unmatched. The CDR3 sequence is 15 residues long. CDR3 in amino acids: CASSESGGITYEQYF. Written as DNA, the CDR3 is TGTGCCAGCAGTGAATCGGGGGGGATTACCTACGAGCAGTACTTC.

In this sample, this clone turned up a few times. V usage is TRBV18 and J usage is TRBJ2-5, with a weak D call TRBD2 (5 bases). The DNA end favors TRBJ2-7, so the J call may be wrong. The CDR3 is 15 amino acids. Germline lookup yields CDR1 KGHSH and CDR2 LQKENI. The CDR3 nucleotides read TGTGCCAGCTCACCAAACCGCGAGGGCGGCCACGAGCAGTACTTC. This translates into CASSPNREGGHEQYF.

This clone came up a few times. The chain links TRBV2 to TRBJ1-6, with 9 bases fitting TRBD1. CDR1 and CDR2 (germline): SNHLY, FYNNEI. The J segment lost 7 bases and the V segment lost 6 bases, leaving 10 bases of the junction unmatched. The CDR3 sequence is 16 residues long. CDR3 sequence: CASRPKRGTGNSPLHF. The DNA of the CDR3 is TGTGCCAGCAGACCAAAGAGGGGGACAGGGAATTCACCCCTCCACTTT. The full variable domain, rest sourced from reference TRBV2 and TRBJ1-6, is EPEVTQTPSHQVTQMGQEVILRCVPISNHLYFYWYRQILGQKVEFLVSFYNNEISEKSEIFDDQFSVERPDGSNFTLKIRSTKLEDSAMYFCASRPKRGTGNSPLHFGNGTRLTVT.

This clone was counted at least ten times. This chain connects TRBV18 to TRBJ2-2, with D maybe TRBD2 (5 bases). The V and J ends lost 3 bases and 5 bases respectively, with 10 bases between them. The CDR3 contains 14 residues. Germline CDR1 reads KGHSH; CDR2 reads LQKENI. The CDR3 is CASSPLLETGELFF. The CDR3 DNA sequence: TGTGCCAGCTCACCGTTACTAGAAACCGGGGAGCTGTTTTTT.

This clone was observed at least ten times. The J gene is TRBJ1-1, the V gene TRBV6-5; D is uncertain. The CDR3 totals 13 residues. The germline V gene has CDR1 MNHEY and CDR2 SVGAGI. Trimming stripped 5 bases from V and 5 bases from J, with 12 bases between. In DNA form, the CDR3 reads TGTGCCAGCAGTCAAAGGAGAAGGACTGAAGCTTTCTTT. This gives the protein CASSQRRRTEAFF.

This clone has ten or more counts. The chain recombines TRBV2 with TRBJ2-7; perhaps TRBD2 as D (6 bases). V was pared by 6 bases and J by 7 bases, with 25 bases between. This CDR3 region has 16 residues. Germline V gene data show CDR1 as SNHLY and CDR2 as FYNNEI. The CDR3 DNA reads TGTGCCAGCAGCGCGCTCGCCGGGACTGCGGGGCGTGAGCAGTACTTC. Translation: CASSALAGTAGREQYF.

In its sample, this clone was seen many times. The chain joins TRBV2 to TRBJ2-1; TRBD2 matches at 9 bases. The V and J ends lost 2 bases and 8 bases, in that order; junction bases with no gene match: 7. The CDR3 spans 15 residues. Germline V gene lookup returns CDR1 SNHLY and CDR2 FYNNEI. The CDR3 nucleotides are TGTGCCAGCAGTGAACGGCTAGCGGGAAGGTATGAGCAGTTCTTC. Translation gives CASSERLAGRYEQFF.

This clone was counted at least ten times. The chain carries TRBV18 and TRBJ2-1; D gene uncertain. The V gene's germline CDR1 is KGHSH and CDR2 LQKENI. This CDR3 contains 15 residues. Trimming shortened V by 3 bases and J by 0 bases, and 9 bases separated the two germline ends. The CDR3, as DNA: TGTGCCAGCTCACCGACCGCGGACTCCTACAATGAGCAGTTCTTC. Its protein is CASSPTADSYNEQFF.